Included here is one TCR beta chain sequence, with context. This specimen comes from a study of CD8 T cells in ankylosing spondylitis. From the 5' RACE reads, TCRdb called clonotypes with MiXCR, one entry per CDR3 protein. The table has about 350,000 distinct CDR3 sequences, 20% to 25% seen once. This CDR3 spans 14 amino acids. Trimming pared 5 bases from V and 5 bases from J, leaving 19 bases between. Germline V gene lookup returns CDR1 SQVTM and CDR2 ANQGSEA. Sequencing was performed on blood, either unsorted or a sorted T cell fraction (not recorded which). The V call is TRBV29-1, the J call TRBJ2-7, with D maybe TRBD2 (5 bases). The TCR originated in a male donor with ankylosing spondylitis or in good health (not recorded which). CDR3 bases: TGCAGCGTTTGGGTTGCCGGAGGAGGTGACGAGCAGTACTTC. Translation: CSVWVAGGGDEQYF.